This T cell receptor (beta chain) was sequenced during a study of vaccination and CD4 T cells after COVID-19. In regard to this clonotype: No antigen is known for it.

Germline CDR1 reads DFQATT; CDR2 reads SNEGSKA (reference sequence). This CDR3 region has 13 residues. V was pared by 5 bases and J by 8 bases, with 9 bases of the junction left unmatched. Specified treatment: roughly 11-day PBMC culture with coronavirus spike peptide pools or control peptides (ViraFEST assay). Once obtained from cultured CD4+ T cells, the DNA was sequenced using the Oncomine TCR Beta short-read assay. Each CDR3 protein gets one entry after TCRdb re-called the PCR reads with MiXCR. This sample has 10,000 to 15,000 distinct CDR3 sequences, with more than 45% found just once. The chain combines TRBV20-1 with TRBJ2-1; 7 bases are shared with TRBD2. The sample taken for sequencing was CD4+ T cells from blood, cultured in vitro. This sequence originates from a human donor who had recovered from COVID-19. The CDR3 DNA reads TGCAGTGCTCCCCGGCAGGGAGGGGATGAGCAGTTCTTC. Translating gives CSAPRQGGDEQFF.